This T cell receptor (beta chain) was documented in a study of cytomegalovirus exposure and HLA in healthy donors (dated by TCRdb to between 2016 and 2019). In the study overall: In an earlier analysis of some 610 of the donors, roughly 300 Gb of sequence data and 100 million or so unique TCR beta sequences from roughly 190 million T cells were reported. An early release that covered 640 HLA-typed donors contained approximately 320 gigabases of sequencing data and roughly 84 million unique TCR sequences. Of the 300 to 500 genotyped donors, 75% to 85% were placed in the genetic ancestry cluster associated with self-reported Caucasian donors. The study aimed to test whether cataloging public T cell receptors could reveal signatures of past pathogen exposure. The study used immunosequencing to profile the T cell repertoires of approximately 640 subjects and linked those repertoires to cytomegalovirus serostatus. A separate validation cohort of roughly 110 different subjects was used in addition to the approximately 700-subject first cohort. To predict cytomegalovirus infection status, the study combined high-throughput TCR immunosequencing, statistical association of individual TCRs with disease status, and machine learning. A later analysis re-examined previously published TCR beta repertoires from hundreds of donors and added high-resolution HLA genotyping to investigate patterns of TCR occurrence. In the later analysis, no new phenotypic data were used to find candidate immune exposures; instead, reliance was placed on TCR beta sequences and their occurrence across donors. An earlier analysis of some 500 of the donors applied high-throughput TCR beta sequencing to assess whether each TCR beta V gene segment acted as functional or pseudogenic. Donor age, sex, ethnicity and CMV serostatus were compiled alongside the repertoire data. In a later genetic analysis, genome-wide SNP genotypes for about 60% of the 666 donors were used, and that subset was treated as a discovery cohort. Every discovery cohort repertoire had been produced on one sequencing platform. Both class I and class II loci were covered by HLA typing, at four-digit resolution. The number of typed donors differed by locus: about 629-640 for A, B, C, DRB1 and DQB1; 500 to 550 for DQA1; some 590 for DPA1; and roughly 450 for DPB1. Roughly five DR-DQ haplotypes were handled as single units for association and clustering, since linkage in the cohort was strong. Among around 400 genotyped donors of the cohort, an average of roughly 240,000 unique TCR beta nucleotide sequences were sequenced per donor, 15% to 20% of them non-productive. What the study reported, not specific to this receptor: In both the original and validation cohorts, the classifier was reported to diagnose cytomegalovirus status with high specificity and sensitivity. According to a later analysis, most CMV-associated TCR beta chains appeared to be HLA-restricted, and the HLA associations seemed to be driven largely by CMV exposure. Because HLA typing was missing for some donors at each locus, association tests included only the typed subset. The study listed 170 or so TCR beta chains as associated with cytomegalovirus. A later genetic analysis associated a missense DCLRE1C variant with V-gene and J-gene trimming of TCR beta chains, and an independent cohort replicated the association. In a later analysis, HLA-associated TCR beta chains showed more clonal expansion and lower generation probabilities than non-associated chains that were equally common. In this cohort, only TCR beta chains were sequenced, and detectable features were limited by the absence of alpha or paired-chain data. The presence/absence analyses assumed that sequencing depth was roughly uniform across donors, and that assumption may not be true. A further reported finding was that TCR beta sequences accurately predicted the HLA-A and HLA-B alleles for most subjects in the first cohort. In a later analysis, over 15,000 TCR beta sequences were associated with specific HLA alleles at a false discovery rate of 0.05. A later analysis found that TCR association rates varied across HLA loci, with DRB1 alleles showing the most associated TCRs and HLA-C alleles the fewest. Because counts were too low, about 17 rarely observed V segments, including chromosome 9 orphons, were excluded from the earlier analysis of several hundred of the donors. When HLA alleles, especially DR and DQ, strongly co-occurred, attributing TCR associations to individual alleles was difficult. A cluster of highly shared sequence variants was judged likely to be a technical artifact of the sequencing pipeline. A later genetic analysis reported fewer N-insertions in productive TCRs among donors in an Asian-associated ancestry cluster than the roughly 700-donor mean. Three of the identified cytomegalovirus-associated TCR beta chains were confirmed in vitro to be specific for cytomegalovirus antigens. Correlated functional status among segregating V segments might reflect linkage disequilibrium, but an unknown experimental factor could not be ruled out. A later analysis reported that several top co-occurrence clusters appeared linked to parvovirus B19, influenza, CMV and Epstein-Barr virus. The authors suggested that the approach could potentially be extended to other disease states and immunological phenotypes. CMV serostatus was the only immune exposure information available for the cohort. The 87-base-pair reads could not distinguish some IMGT-functional V segments, including TRBV6-2 and TRBV6-3, so those segments were excluded. Most TCR sequences were observed very rarely across donors, whereas some public TCRs were present in many individuals. In an earlier analysis of about 540 of the donors, most TCR beta V segments were observed in productive rearrangements about 90% or about 30% of the time, broadly matching IMGT annotations.

Notes on this clone: Its specific antigen is unknown. Base qualities are missing; no much larger clone stands one base away.

The cohort consisted of hundreds of healthy bone marrow donors. Cohort members were all nominally healthy when sampled, although unrecorded immune exposures were likely present. The donor tested CMV seropositive, placing the donor among the roughly 300 seropositive members of the cohort. A peripheral blood sample was provided by each donor, and peripheral blood mononuclear cells were used for TCR beta sequencing. The Qiagen DNeasy Blood Extraction Kit was used to extract genomic DNA from the blood cell samples. From cysteine to phenylalanine, the CDR3 is 14 amino acids long. Only the CDR3 DNA is retained, 42 bases long and in frame from the first base. The germline V gene sets CDR1 to MNHNS and CDR2 to SASEGT. The junction shows trimming of 7 bases on V and 5 bases on J, and the gene matches do not reach 7 bases of it. Library preparation used the immunoSEQ multiplex PCR assay. The multiplex PCR relied on a mix of 60 forward primers for TCR Vbeta segments and 13 reverse primers for TCR Jbeta segments. Amplification of the CDR3 region of rearranged TCR beta genes was performed with a multiplex PCR assay on genomic DNA. On the Illumina HiSeq System, the amplified TCR beta libraries were sequenced as 87-base-pair reads. The study's processing was this. A later analysis tallied roughly 76 million unique TCR beta chains across the 660 or so repertoires, and some 12 million of those chains were shared by two or more donors. Raw reads were error-corrected and collapsed into unique sequences with a nearest-neighbor algorithm that merged closely related sequences to remove PCR and sequencing errors. Alignment of CDR3 sequences to IMGT reference sequences was used to assign V, D and J gene segments. For a sequence to be retained, a match of at least six nucleotides to both a V gene segment and a J gene segment was required. A rearrangement was called productive if the CDR3 had no stop codons and remained in frame with V and J, and every other rearrangement was called non-productive. Following IMGT convention, CDR3 was defined as the stretch from the second conserved V-encoded cysteine to the conserved J-encoded phenylalanine. The earlier analysis of more than 450 of the donors excluded sequences that lacked an unambiguous match to a single V gene segment. An earlier analysis of roughly 590 of the donors called V segments functional above 56.7% productive rearrangements and segregating when the between-donor standard deviation exceeded 5%. To diagnose cytomegalovirus status from the catalog of TCR beta chain sequences, a statistical classification framework was built. A later analysis assigned V and J genes by comparing TCR nucleotide sequences with IMGT/GENE-DB human TR gene sequences. Using the TCRdist pipeline, a later analysis assigned CDR3 sequences along with most-parsimonious VDJ recombination scenarios. In a later analysis, each TCR beta chain was defined by its CDR3 amino acid sequence together with its V-gene family, and reads lacking a unique V-gene family were excluded. In a later analysis, 450 to 600 highly shared, low-generation-probability nucleotide sequences were removed to address suspected cross-contamination and a sequencing artifact. For each public chain, a later analysis derived a clonal expansion index from normalized ranks of inferred template counts within each repertoire. In a later analysis, generation probabilities were computed using a VDJ recombination model fitted to out-of-frame rearrangements, and the results were checked against IGoR. In a later analysis, TCR-TCR, TCR-HLA and TCR-CMV co-occurrence was scored with hypergeometric tests, and a repertoire-size bias correction was applied to TCR pairs. To estimate false discovery rates, a later analysis permuted the HLA or CMV assignments 20 times. A later analysis grouped co-occurring TCRs with DBSCAN, adding TCRdist sequence similarity when clustering within HLA-allele-positive subsets. Repertoires with fewer than 30,000 or more than 120,000 public chains, plus five repertoires with anomalous nucleotide sharing, were excluded from co-occurrence clustering. Entries here come from immuneACCESS through TCRdb and include only in-frame sequences with V and J called. Some clones fail to appear in such tables; in the studies checked, an unresolved V gene covers under half of the shortfall, and the cause of the remainder is unknown. V, J and clone size reflect that table, while D and trimming were determined from the DNA. This sample is represented by over 120,000 clones; about 73% of them were singletons. The ten largest account for roughly 2% of the sample.

The clonotype was recovered from a woman aged 55 to 70 in good health and CMV-seropositive. The chain is assembled from TRBV6-1 and TRBJ1-5, with 8 middle bases fitting TRBD1. Source material: PBMCs. CDR3 loop: CASNKDRVDQPQHF. The base sequence is TGTGCCAGCAATAAGGACAGGGTCGATCAGCCCCAGCATTTT.